These 23 T cell receptor beta chains were sequenced from one sample in a study of blood T cell repertoires in COVID-19. TCRdb's copy holds only in-frame clones and misses some; the assay was immunoSEQ multiplex PCR. The sample gives hundreds of thousands of clones, more than 70% of which show up once; 11% is in the top ten. Material for sequencing was peripheral blood. The origin of the receptors is a woman in her thirties with COVID-19, enrolled during active disease.

The chain carries TRBV11-3 and TRBJ2-1, with D perhaps matching TRBD2 (5 bases). The CDR3 sequence is 15 residues long. CDR1 and CDR2 from the germline V gene are SGHNT and YENEEA. Trimming removed 1 base at V and 3 bases at J, with 10 bases between. DNA for the CDR3: TGTGCCAGCAGCTTAGCCCCGGGGAGCTACAATGAGCAGTTCTTC. It translates to CASSLAPGSYNEQFF.

The rearrangement uses TRBV7-2 and TRBJ2-1, with no clear D. The germline V gene has CDR1 SGHTA and CDR2 FQGNSA. The V and J ends lost 1 base and 7 bases respectively, with 8 bases between them. CDR3 length: 13 amino acids. CDR3 nucleotides: TGTGCCAGCAGCTTAGTCGGTTGGAATGAGCAGTTCTTC. It translates to CASSLVGWNEQFF.

In its sample, this clone was seen a few times. The rearrangement links TRBV5-5 to TRBJ2-7; TRBD2 agrees at 13 bases. The CDR3 has 15 residues. V dropped 7 bases and J dropped 3; count of bases not matched to a gene: 7. The germline V gene encodes CDR1 SGHKS and CDR2 YYEKEE (reference sequence). CDR3 nucleotide sequence: TGTGCCAGCCGGGAGCGGACTAGCGGGAGCTACGAGCAGTACTTC. Amino acid sequence: CASRERTSGSYEQYF.

CDR3 sequence reads: CASSLDGRGTELFF. The CDR3 DNA reads TGTGCCAGCAGCTTAGACGGTAGGGGGACGGAACTGTTTTTT. The chain joins TRBV11-2 to TRBJ1-4; a weak D match, TRBD1 (6 bases). V lost 0 bases and J 12 bases, leaving 14 bases between the germline ends. The germline V gene has CDR1 SGHAT and CDR2 FQNNGV. This CDR3 has 14 residues.

The V gene is TRBV29-1, the J gene TRBJ2-7, with 14 bases matching TRBD2. The CDR3 is 14 residues long. J lost 5 bases, V lost 6 bases, and 6 bases had no gene match. Germline V gives CDR1 SQVTM, CDR2 ANQGSEA. CDR3: CSVGTSGSSHEQYF. The CDR3 DNA reads TGCAGCGTAGGGACTAGCGGGAGTTCCCACGAGCAGTACTTC.

This clone came up once. This chain joins TRBV2 and TRBJ2-7; TRBD2 matches 7 bases. V trimming: 8 bases; J trimming: 0 bases; junction bases outside the gene matches: 10. There are 15 residues in the CDR3. The V gene's germline CDR1 is SNHLY and CDR2 FYNNEI. This CDR3 is CASGKAGRSSYEQYF. CDR3 sequence (DNA): TGTGCCAGCGGGAAAGCGGGGAGGAGCTCCTACGAGCAGTACTTC.

The chain has TRBV28 and TRBJ2-3; tentative D call: TRBD2 (6 bases). Germline V gene data show CDR1 as MDHEN and CDR2 as SYDVKM. The CDR3 sequence is 10 residues long. This CDR3 is CASGGNTQYF. For the CDR3, the DNA is TGTGCTTCCGGGGGAAATACGCAGTATTTT.

The genes are TRBV7-9 and TRBJ2-1; D might be TRBD1 (5 bases). The CDR3 has 13 amino acids. Germline V CDR1 and CDR2: SEHNR, FQNEAQ (reference sequence). The V and J ends lost 5 bases and 8 bases respectively, with 13 bases between them. The CDR3 nucleotides are TGTGCCAGCAGCACCAAACAGGCCCATGAGCAGTTCTTC. It codes for CASSTKQAHEQFF.

The chain has TRBV7-8 and TRBJ2-5; tentatively, D is TRBD1 (6 bases). Germline V gene lookup returns CDR1 SGHVS and CDR2 FQNEAQ. There are 17 residues in the CDR3. Trimming took off 1 base at V and 4 bases at J, with 19 bases between the two ends. The chain's CDR3 is CASSLGVGPTRGETQYF. For the CDR3, the DNA is TGTGCCAGCAGCTTAGGGGTAGGACCTACCAGGGGAGAGACCCAGTACTTC.

The V call is TRBV4-3, the J call TRBJ2-3; 8 positions match TRBD2. The V gene end was trimmed by 0 bases and the J gene end by 0 bases; junction bases not matched to a gene: 5. The length of the CDR3 is 17 residues. Looked up from germline, CDR1 is LGHNA and CDR2 is YSLEER. CDR3 sequence: CASSQETRGGSTDTQYF. In nucleotides, the CDR3 is TGCGCCAGCAGCCAAGAAACCCGGGGGGGTAGCACAGATACGCAGTATTTT.

Details on this clone: The same CDR3 arises from other DNA sequences in this sample as well. The DNA of the CDR3 is TGTGCCAGCTCACCACCCTCACTCCAAGAGACCCAGTACTTC. It specifies CASSPPSLQETQYF. This chain links TRBV18 with TRBJ2-5; D gene uncertain. Trimming left V 0 bases short and J 1 base short, with 6 bases between. Germline CDR1 reads KGHSH; CDR2 reads LQKENI. There are 14 residues in the CDR3.

The CDR3 region has the DNA TGTGCCAGCACCCGGACAGGGGGCTCCTACAATGAGCAGTTCTTC. Its translation is CASTRTGGSYNEQFF. The genes are TRBV2 and TRBJ2-1; 10 bases are a match to TRBD1. CDR1 is SNHLY, CDR2 FYNNEI, per germline. Trimming cost V 7 bases and J 0 bases; bases outside gene matches: 3. The CDR3 contains 15 residues.

This chain joins TRBV11-2 and TRBJ2-1; D not certain. The germline V gene encodes CDR1 SGHAT and CDR2 FQNNGV. Between the trimmed V and J ends, which lost 1 base and 6 bases, there was a span of 4 bases. The CDR3 extends over 12 amino acids. CDR3 sequence reads: CASSLGSNEQFF. Here the CDR3 DNA reads TGTGCCAGCAGCTTAGGTAGCAATGAGCAGTTCTTC.

This clone has only a few counts. V is TRBV6-5 and J is TRBJ2-7; 14 positions match TRBD2. Trimming removed 5 bases from V and 7 bases from J; junction bases left unmatched: 7. Germline CDR1 reads MNHEY; CDR2 reads SVGAGI. This CDR3 has 15 amino acids. CDR3 bases: TGTGCCAGCAGTCGGACTAGCGGGAGGCCCCTGGAGCAGTACTTC. It codes for CASSRTSGRPLEQYF.

The rearrangement links TRBV21-1 to TRBJ2-2; the table's D call of TRBD1 was not tested on the DNA. TRBV21-1 is noted as a pseudogene. CDR3 length: 16 amino acids. The CDR3 sequence is CASELTETGDGGELFF. The CDR3 bases are TGTGCCAGCGAATTAACCGAGACAGGAGATGGCGGGGAGCTGTTTTTT.

The chain recombines TRBV29-1 with TRBJ2-7, with 8 nucleotides matching TRBD2. The J segment lost 1 base and the V segment lost 3 bases, leaving 5 bases of the junction unmatched. Germline lookup yields CDR1 SQVTM and CDR2 ANQGSEA. CDR3 length: 14 residues. The CDR3 DNA sequence: TGCAGCGTTGAGCTAGCGGGCCTTTCCTACGAGCAGTACTTC. Translating gives CSVELAGLSYEQYF.

The chain carries TRBV27 and TRBJ1-5, with 9 bases that match TRBD1. This CDR3 has 15 residues. V trimming: 6 bases; J trimming: 6 bases; junction bases outside the gene matches: 9. Germline loops: CDR1 MNHEY, CDR2 SMNVEV (reference sequence). In DNA, the CDR3 is TGTGCCAGCAGAGTTGCGGGACAGGGAGTTCAGCCCCAGCATTTT. Its protein product is CASRVAGQGVQPQHF.

The chain has TRBV25-1 and TRBJ2-1; D uncertain. Germline loops: CDR1 MGHDK, CDR2 SYGVNS. The CDR3 runs 16 residues. Trimming took 3 bases from V and 6 from J, leaving 18 bases between them. The CDR3 nucleotides read TGTGCCAGCAGTGATCCCGAGGCGTCTACTTTCAATGAGCAGTTCTTC. Residues: CASSDPEASTFNEQFF.

The chain is built from TRBV30 and TRBJ1-5; 8 nucleotides match TRBD1. This CDR3 has 14 residues. Germline assignment: CDR1 GTSNPN and CDR2 SVGIG (reference sequence). After removal of 4 bases from V and 2 bases from J, the junction contained 4 bases not matched to a gene. CDR3 bases: TGTGCCTGGACCAGGGGGCTAGGCAATCAGCCCCAGCATTTT. Its translation: CAWTRGLGNQPQHF.

The chain links TRBV19 to TRBJ2-2; 8 positions agree with TRBD2. This CDR3 is 14 amino acids long. The germline V gene encodes CDR1 LNHDA and CDR2 SQIVND (reference sequence). V lost 7 bases to trimming and J lost 6 bases; unmatched junction nucleotides: 7. The CDR3 protein is CASKPAGESGELFF. The DNA for the CDR3 is TGTGCCAGTAAACCAGCGGGAGAATCCGGGGAGCTGTTTTTT.

This chain joins TRBV9 and TRBJ2-3, with TRBD2 identical over 7 bases. CDR3 size: 15 residues. Germline assignment: CDR1 SGDLS and CDR2 YYNGEE. Trimming at V came to 0 bases and at J to 4 bases, leaving 5 bases not matched to a gene. CDR3 region: CASSVGSGKPDTQYF. The CDR3 bases are TGTGCCAGCAGCGTAGGGAGCGGGAAGCCAGATACGCAGTATTTT.

The CDR3, as DNA: TGTGCCAGCAGCGTTAACAGGCAAGAGACCCAGTACTTC. It is translated as CASSVNRQETQYF. The J gene is TRBJ2-5, the V gene TRBV9, with D maybe TRBD1 (5 bases). The CDR3 spans 13 residues. The V and J ends lost 2 bases and 2 bases respectively, with 7 bases between them. The germline V gene has CDR1 SGDLS and CDR2 YYNGEE.

V is TRBV9 and J is TRBJ2-3; TRBD2 might be the D (6 bases). Trimming pared 0 bases from V and 4 bases from J, leaving 12 bases between. The CDR3 length is 15 residues. From germline, CDR1 is SGDLS and CDR2 YYNGEE. This CDR3 is CASSVGDFTADTQYF. The CDR3 DNA sequence: TGTGCCAGCAGCGTAGGGGACTTTACGGCAGATACGCAGTATTTT.